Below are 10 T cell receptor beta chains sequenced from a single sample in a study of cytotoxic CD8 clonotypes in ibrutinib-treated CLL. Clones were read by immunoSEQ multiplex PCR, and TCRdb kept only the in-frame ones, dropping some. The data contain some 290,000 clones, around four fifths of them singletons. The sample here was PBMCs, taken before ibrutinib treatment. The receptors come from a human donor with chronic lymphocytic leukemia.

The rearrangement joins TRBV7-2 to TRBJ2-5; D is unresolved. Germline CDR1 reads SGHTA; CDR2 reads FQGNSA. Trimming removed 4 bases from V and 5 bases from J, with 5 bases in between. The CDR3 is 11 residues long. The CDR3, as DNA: TGTGCCAGCAGCTCACATGAGACCCAGTACTTC. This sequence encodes CASSSHETQYF.

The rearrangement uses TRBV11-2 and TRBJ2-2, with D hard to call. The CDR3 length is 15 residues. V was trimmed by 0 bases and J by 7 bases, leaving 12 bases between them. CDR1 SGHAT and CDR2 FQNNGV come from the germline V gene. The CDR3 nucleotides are TGTGCCAGCAGCTTAGATGGAAAGGTGGACGGGGAGCTGTTTTTT. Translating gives CASSLDGKVDGELFF.

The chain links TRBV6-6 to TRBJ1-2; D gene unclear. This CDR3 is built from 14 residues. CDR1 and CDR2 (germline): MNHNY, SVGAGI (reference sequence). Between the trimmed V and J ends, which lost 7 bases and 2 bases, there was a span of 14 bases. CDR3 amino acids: CASTHDRLNYGYTF. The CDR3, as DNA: TGTGCCAGCACCCACGACCGTTTAAACTATGGCTACACCTTC.

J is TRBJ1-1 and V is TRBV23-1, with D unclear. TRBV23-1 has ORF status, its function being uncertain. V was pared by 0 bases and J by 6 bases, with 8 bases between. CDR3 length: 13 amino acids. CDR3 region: CASSQSGRAEAFF. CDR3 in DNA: TGCGCCAGCAGTCAATCCGGGCGGGCTGAAGCTTTCTTT.

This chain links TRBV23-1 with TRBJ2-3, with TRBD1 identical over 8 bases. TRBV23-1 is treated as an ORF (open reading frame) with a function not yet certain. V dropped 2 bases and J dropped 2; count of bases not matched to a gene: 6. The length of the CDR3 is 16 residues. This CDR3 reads CASSQPGTGDTDTQYF. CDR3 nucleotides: TGCGCCAGCAGTCAACCCGGGACAGGAGACACAGATACGCAGTATTTT.

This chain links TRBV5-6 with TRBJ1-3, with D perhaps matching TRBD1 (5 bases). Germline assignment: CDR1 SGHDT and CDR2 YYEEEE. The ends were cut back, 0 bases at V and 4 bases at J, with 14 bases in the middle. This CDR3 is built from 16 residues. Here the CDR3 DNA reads TGTGCCAGCAGCTTGGGAGGGGCAGGGCAAGGAAACACCATATATTTT. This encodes CASSLGGAGQGNTIYF.

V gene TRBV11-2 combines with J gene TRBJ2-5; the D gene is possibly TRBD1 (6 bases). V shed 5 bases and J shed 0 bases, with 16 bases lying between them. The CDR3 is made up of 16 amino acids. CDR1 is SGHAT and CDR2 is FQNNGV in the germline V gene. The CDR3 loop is CASSREKQGYQETQYF. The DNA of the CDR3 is TGTGCCAGCAGCCGGGAAAAACAGGGATACCAAGAGACCCAGTACTTC. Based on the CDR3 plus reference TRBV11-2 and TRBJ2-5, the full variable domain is EAGVAQSPRYKIIEKRQSVAFWCNPISGHATLYWYQQILGQGPKLLIQFQNNGVVDDSQLPKDRFSAERLKGVDSTLKIQPAKLEDSAVYLCASSREKQGYQETQYFGPGTRLLVL.

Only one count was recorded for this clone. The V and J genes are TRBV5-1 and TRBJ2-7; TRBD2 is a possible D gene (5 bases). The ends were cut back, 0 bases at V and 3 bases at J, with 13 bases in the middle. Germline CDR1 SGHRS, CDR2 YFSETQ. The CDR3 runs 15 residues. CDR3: CASSLVAGGNYEQYF. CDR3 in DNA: TGCGCCAGCAGCTTGGTTGCGGGCGGAAACTACGAGCAGTACTTC.

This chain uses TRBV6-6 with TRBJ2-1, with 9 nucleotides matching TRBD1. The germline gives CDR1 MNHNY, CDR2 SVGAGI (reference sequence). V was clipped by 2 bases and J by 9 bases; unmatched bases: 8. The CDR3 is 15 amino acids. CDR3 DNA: TGTGCCAGCAGTTACCCGGACAGGGGATCTGGTGAGCAGTTCTTC. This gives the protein CASSYPDRGSGEQFF.

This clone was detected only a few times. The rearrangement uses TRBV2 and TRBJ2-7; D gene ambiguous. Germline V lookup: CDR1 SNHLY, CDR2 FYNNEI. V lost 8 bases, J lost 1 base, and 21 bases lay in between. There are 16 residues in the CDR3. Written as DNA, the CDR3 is TGTGCCAGCGAAAAGAAACCGGGCCGAAGATCCTACGAGCAGTACTTC. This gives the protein CASEKKPGRRSYEQYF.